Listed below are T cell receptor beta chains from one sample, sequenced in a study of T cell responses to AZD1222 COVID-19 vaccine. The table came from immunoSEQ multiplex PCR; TCRdb's copy has only in-frame clones and leaves some out. The profile covers about 110,000 clones, with roughly 90% appearing a single time and roughly 12% taken by the ten largest. Here the sequenced sample was peripheral blood, taken on day 0 of MenACWY control vaccination. These receptors were obtained from an adult in good health. The conserved cysteine and the conserved F or W are not part of the CDR3 here. The D gene is left open where the match is weak.

D | J | V | CDR3
. | TRBJ2-1 | TRBV19 | ASGPGTEQF
. | TRBJ1-6 | TRBV4-3 | ASSSLRAYNSPLH
. | TRBJ2-1 | TRBV19 | ASRGGGPPNEQF
TRBD1 | TRBJ1-3 | TRBV7-8 | ASSRGGQAGNTIY
. | TRBJ1-6 | TRBV4-3 | ASSQVGGPYNSPLH
. | TRBJ1-2 | TRBV7-8 | ASSLGGAERSYT
TRBD1 | TRBJ1-2 | TRBV4-2 | ASSQENRGGYGYT
. | TRBJ1-6 | TRBV28 | ASSRDGNSPLH
TRBD1 | TRBJ1-2 | TRBV27 | ASSLSFGTGTYGYT
. | TRBJ2-1 | TRBV7-8 | ASSFVGEGNEQF
. | TRBJ2-4 | TRBV9 | ASSVALADKNIQY
TRBD2 | TRBJ2-3 | TRBV5-6 | ASSPEGLAGGTDTQY
. | TRBJ2-3 | TRBV7-2 | ASSPALGPYTDTQY
. | TRBJ2-2 | TRBV7-8 | ASSLVLLTGELF
. | TRBJ2-7 | TRBV6-5 | ASSLTGRGEQY
. | TRBJ1-5 | TRBV28 | ASSRDGDQPQH
. | TRBJ1-2 | TRBV30 | AWDSSHYGYT
. | TRBJ2-3 | TRBV11-1 | ASSLGTLVLDTQY
. | TRBJ1-6 | TRBV9 | ASSVEGGPTNSPLH
TRBD1 | TRBJ2-3 | TRBV18 | ASSLNRGNTDTQY
. | TRBJ2-3 | TRBV19 | ASSIVGGNTDTQY
TRBD1 | TRBJ2-2 | TRBV12-3/TRBV12-4 | ASRPQGTGELF
. | TRBJ2-7 | TRBV29-1 | SFQLGGEQY
. | TRBJ2-7 | TRBV7-9 | ASSPGSGSYEQY
. | TRBJ2-7 | TRBV4-3 | ASSQDDSNYEQY
TRBD2 | TRBJ2-7 | TRBV5-6 | ASSGPGLAGGESSYEQY
. | TRBJ1-6 | TRBV2 | ASTAENTGSPLH
. | TRBJ1-2 | TRBV3-1/TRBV3-2 | ASSLYT
. | TRBJ1-2 | TRBV7-3 | ASSPLLGGISGYT
. | TRBJ1-2 | TRBV4-1 | ASSQDRYGYT
. | TRBJ2-3 | TRBV18 | ASSPPGGRDTQY
. | TRBJ1-3 | TRBV7-2 | ASSPSSGGRSSGNTIY
. | TRBJ2-7 | TRBV28 | ASSPPGTYEQY
. | TRBJ2-5 | TRBV10-2 | ASSESDRQY
. | TRBJ2-7 | TRBV7-3 | ASSLGPKYEQY
TRBD1 | TRBJ2-7 | TRBV6-6 | ASTPGTGGYEQY
TRBD1 | TRBJ2-7 | TRBV11-2 | ASLGAEGQISYEQY
. | TRBJ2-6 | TRBV28 | ASSLPFSGANVLT
TRBD1 | TRBJ2-3 | TRBV7-7 | ASSAGTADTQY
. | TRBJ1-2 | TRBV3-1/TRBV3-2 | ASSPQVWGYGYT
TRBD1 | TRBJ1-2 | TRBV5-1 | ASSRTGTGSGYT
. | TRBJ1-4 | TRBV28 | ASSAPRAGSNEKLF
. | TRBJ1-2 | TRBV7-9 | ASSWRAGQDT
. | TRBJ2-1 | TRBV29-1 | SVAASHNEQF
TRBD1 | TRBJ2-7 | TRBV3-1/TRBV3-2 | ASSQDPPGGTGGTYEQY
TRBD2 | TRBJ2-5 | TRBV3-1/TRBV3-2 | ASSPNPSGAQETQY
. | TRBJ1-1 | TRBV19 | ASSDILNTEAF
. | TRBJ2-7 | TRBV10-2 | ASGQTTSVEQY
TRBD2 | TRBJ2-2 | TRBV24-1 | ATSGPGSGGPTGELF
. | TRBJ1-2 | TRBV11-1 | ASSSPTSGHYGYT
TRBD1 | TRBJ2-7 | TRBV6-5 | ASRLQGPSSYEQY
TRBD2 | TRBJ2-7 | TRBV7-3 | ASSLTLAGGSEQY
. | TRBJ1-3 | TRBV4-2 | ASSQDLRSGNTIY
. | TRBJ1-1 | TRBV5-1 | ASSSTGQLEATF
. | TRBJ2-3 | TRBV7-3 | ASSPGHNTDTQY
. | TRBJ2-6 | TRBV7-2 | ASSPPSISGANVLT
. | TRBJ1-3 | TRBV4-2 | ASSLGREGFSGNTIY
. | TRBJ1-5 | TRBV5-6 | ASSFLDSNQPQH